The next 20 T cell receptor beta chains were all read from a single sample in a study of sequential checkpoint blockade in melanoma (dated by TCRdb to the late 2010s). The method was the immunoSEQ multiplex PCR assay. TCRdb limited this immuneACCESS table to in-frame rearrangements with V and J called. A share of clones is missing; checked studies link under half to unresolved V genes, and the rest is unexplained. Across this sample there are about 15,000 clones, with 70% to 85% seen only once. The biggest ten clones account for 30% of the sample. The treatment or condition label, as the study defines it: randomized to nivolumab then ipilimumab (arm A) or the reverse (arm B). The source material was CD8+ T cells sorted from blood (inferred from file names), sampled from a patient given nivolumab and ipilimumab in sequence. These receptors all come from a human donor with melanoma.

As to this clone: This likely reflects a read error, since a far larger clone is one base away. Other DNA sequences in this specimen translate into the identical CDR3. The V and J genes are TRBV5-4 and TRBJ2-7; 11 positions agree with TRBD1. This CDR3 is built from 14 residues. Unmatched junction bases numbered 7, after V lost 1 base and J lost 10 bases. Germline loops: CDR1 SGHNT, CDR2 YYREEE (reference sequence). The chain's CDR3 is CASSLPGQGGDQYF. The CDR3 nucleotides are TGTGCCAGCAGCTTGCCGGGACAGGGGGGTGACCAGTACTTC.

The genes are TRBV23-1 and TRBJ2-6; 9 bases are shared with TRBD1. Being an ORF, TRBV23-1 has a function that is uncertain. This CDR3 is 18 amino acids long. V shed 4 bases, J shed 4 bases, and the junction held 11 bases outside the gene matches. The CDR3 protein is CASSPGPGTGKGANVLTF. CDR3 coding DNA: TGCGCCAGCAGTCCAGGTCCCGGGACAGGGAAAGGGGCCAACGTCCTGACTTTC.

The chain combines TRBV5-1 with TRBJ1-2, with D possibly being TRBD1 (5 bases). This CDR3 region has 15 residues. Germline V gives CDR1 SGHRS, CDR2 YFSETQ. With 1 base removed from V and 6 bases from J, the gap between germline ends came to 16 bases. This chain's CDR3 is CASSLPGGYLDGYTF. The CDR3, as DNA: TGCGCCAGCAGCTTGCCGGGGGGGTATCTAGATGGCTACACCTTC.

The genes are TRBV6-5 and TRBJ1-4, with 10 bases fitting TRBD1. The CDR3 has 15 residues. Germline V gene data show CDR1 as MNHEY and CDR2 as SVGAGI. The V gene end was trimmed by 6 bases and the J gene end by 6 bases; junction bases not matched to a gene: 7. The CDR3 loop reads CASRAPTGGHEKLFF. DNA of the CDR3: TGTGCCAGCAGGGCCCCGACAGGGGGCCATGAAAAACTGTTTTTT.

Concerning this clone itself: One end of the junction is discordant with germline, which a read error may explain. Within the sample, other DNA sequences also encode this same CDR3. This chain uses TRBV5-4 with TRBJ2-2, with 10 bases fitting TRBD1. This CDR3 has 16 residues. Germline CDR1 SGHNT, CDR2 YYREEE (reference sequence). The CDR3, as DNA: TGTGCTAGCAGTTCCGGGACAGGGGAGGTTGCCGGGGAGCTGTTTTTT. Its translation is CASSSGTGEVAGELFF.

CDR3 amino acids: CASSVEGQNEQFF. The CDR3 nucleotides are TGTGCCAGCAGCGTAGAGGGACAAAATGAGCAGTTCTTC. The rearrangement links TRBV9 to TRBJ2-1, with D possibly matching TRBD1 (6 bases). Germline V lookup: CDR1 SGDLS, CDR2 YYNGEE. The CDR3 consists of 13 residues. V lost 0 bases and J lost 7, with 8 bases in between.

The chain recombines TRBV25-1 with TRBJ2-5, with TRBD1 matching over 7 bases. The J call is in doubt because the DNA end fits TRBJ2-7 better. Germline CDR1 and CDR2: MGHDK and SYGVNS. The CDR3 totals 14 residues. CDR3 coding DNA: TGTGCCAGCAGTGAGATAGGACAGGCCTACGAGCAGTACTTC. It translates to CASSEIGQAYEQYF.

The chain combines TRBV27 with TRBJ2-7; D is possibly TRBD2 (5 bases). Trimming removed 0 bases at V and 2 bases at J, with 11 bases between. Germline V gene sequence: CDR1 MNHEY, CDR2 SMNVEV (reference sequence). This CDR3 is 15 amino acids long. CDR3 in amino acids: CASSLSKLGAYEQYF. In DNA form, the CDR3 reads TGTGCCAGCAGTTTATCCAAACTAGGCGCCTACGAGCAGTACTTC.

The rearrangement links TRBV2 to TRBJ1-5; D may be TRBD1 (5 bases). V lost 4 bases to trimming and J lost 5 bases, with 15 bases between them. The CDR3 loop spans 15 amino acids. Germline CDR1 is SNHLY and CDR2 is FYNNEI. The CDR3 spells CASSGGRVNDQPQHF. The CDR3, as DNA: TGTGCCAGCAGTGGTGGCAGGGTGAATGATCAGCCCCAGCATTTT.

The rearrangement joins TRBV30 to TRBJ1-2, with TRBD1 as a possible D gene (6 bases). The ends were cut back, 2 bases at V and 2 bases at J, with 9 bases in the middle. CDR3 length: 13 residues. Germline CDR1 reads GTSNPN; CDR2 reads SVGIG (reference sequence). The CDR3 DNA reads TGTGCCTGGAGTCGGGACATCAACTATGGCTACACCTTC. Translating gives CAWSRDINYGYTF.

The chain combines TRBV5-4 with TRBJ2-1; 12 bases match TRBD1. With 2 bases clipped from V and 10 bases from J, the junction kept 4 bases outside the gene matches. The CDR3 extends over 14 amino acids. Germline assignment: CDR1 SGHNT and CDR2 YYREEE (reference sequence). This chain's CDR3 is CASSLRDRGPEQFF. CDR3 sequence (DNA): TGTGCCAGCAGCTTAAGGGACAGGGGGCCCGAGCAGTTCTTC.

The CDR3 region is CASSYSVGYTF. DNA for the CDR3: TGTGCCAGCAGCTATTCAGTGGGCTACACCTTC. V and J are TRBV7-2 and TRBJ1-2; no reliable D call. This CDR3 comprises 11 residues. V shed 4 bases and J shed 8 bases, with 8 bases lying between them. Germline V CDR1 and CDR2: SGHTA, FQGNSA.

The chain links TRBV10-3 to TRBJ1-4, with 10 bases lining up with TRBD1. Germline-derived CDR1 and CDR2 are ENHRY and SYGVKD. Germline trimming cut 2 bases from V and 8 bases from J; bases unmatched to any gene: 2. The CDR3 extends over 14 amino acids. The CDR3 sequence is CAISEDRGREKLFF. The CDR3 bases are TGTGCCATCAGTGAGGACAGGGGGCGAGAAAAACTGTTTTTT.

Here the CDR3 DNA reads TGTGCCAGCAGTGAAGGACAGGGGGCTTCGTACGAGCAGTACTTC. Translating gives CASSEGQGASYEQYF. The rearrangement links TRBV6-1 to TRBJ2-7, with TRBD1 matching over 10 bases. V shed 1 base and J 4 bases; nucleotides not matched to a gene: 4. The germline CDR1 and CDR2 sequences are MNHNS and SASEGT. The CDR3 is 15 residues long.

The V call is TRBV29-1, the J call TRBJ1-2, with D possibly being TRBD1 (5 bases). In germline, CDR1 is SQVTM, CDR2 ANQGSEA. CDR3 size: 11 residues. Written as DNA, the CDR3 is TGCGGCCTAGGGGATAACTATGGCTACACCTTC. Encoded protein: CGLGDNYGYTF. Full variable domain (remainder filled in from reference TRBV29-1 and TRBJ1-2): SAVISQKPSRDICQRGTSLTIQCQVDSQVTMMFWYRQQPGQSLTLIATANQGSEATYESGFVIDKFPISRPNLTFSTLTVSNMSPEDSSIYLCGLGDNYGYTFGSGTRLTVV.

This clone was found once. The chain couples TRBV10-2 to TRBJ2-1; possibly TRBD1 for D (5 bases). Trimming shortened V by 6 bases and J by 0 bases, and 15 bases separated the two germline ends. Germline CDR1 WSHSY, CDR2 SAAADI. This CDR3 has 16 amino acids. CDR3: CASRVSGAGSYNEQFF. The CDR3 DNA follows: TGCGCCAGCAGGGTTTCTGGGGCAGGCTCCTACAATGAGCAGTTCTTC.

The chain combines TRBV19 with TRBJ2-4; 10 bases line up with TRBD1. Germline V lookup: CDR1 LNHDA, CDR2 SQIVND (reference sequence). The trim removed 3 bases at V and 13 bases at J, leaving 3 bases unmatched. The CDR3 is 12 amino acids. CDR3 in DNA: TGTGCCAGTAGTATTGGGACAGGGGAACAGTACTTC. Translated: CASSIGTGEQYF.

This clone was seen only once. The chain recombines TRBV2 with TRBJ1-4; 8 bases align to TRBD1. Losses at the gene ends were 4 bases for V and 5 bases for J; bases not matched to a gene: 3. The CDR3 has 14 residues. CDR1 and CDR2 from the germline V gene are SNHLY and FYNNEI. The CDR3 DNA sequence: TGTGCCAGCAGTGGGGCAGGGGGCAATGAAAAACTGTTTTTT. Its protein is CASSGAGGNEKLFF.

The V call is TRBV27, the J call TRBJ2-3; 14 bases map to TRBD2. The CDR3 is made up of 15 amino acids. Per the germline V gene, CDR1 is MNHEY and CDR2 is SMNVEV (reference sequence). J lost 7 bases, V lost 5 bases, and 5 bases had no gene match. CDR3 nucleotide sequence: TGTGCCAGCAGTCGGGGGACTAGCGGGAGAAATACGCAGTATTTT. Amino acid sequence: CASSRGTSGRNTQYF.

The chain recombines TRBV6-4 with TRBJ1-1; D is unresolved. The germline V gene has CDR1 MRHNA and CDR2 SNTAGT. V gave up 6 bases and J gave up 0 bases, with 8 bases separating them. CDR3 length equals 13 residues. This CDR3 is CASSATVNTEAFF. As DNA, the CDR3 is TGTGCCAGCAGCGCAACAGTGAACACTGAAGCTTTCTTT.